Shown below are 30 T cell receptor beta chains from a single sample sequenced in a study of T cell responses to AZD1222 COVID-19 vaccine. Only in-frame clones appear in the TCRdb table, and some are missing; sequencing was by immunoSEQ multiplex PCR. The sample contains 200,000 or so clones, under 95% of which appear only once. The sequences come from peripheral blood, collected 28 days after the second AZD1222 dose. Every receptor here comes from an adult who received the AZD1222 COVID-19 vaccine.

The chain uses TRBV9 and TRBJ2-7; D is unclear. The germline V gene has CDR1 SGDLS and CDR2 YYNGEE. The length of the CDR3 is 13 residues. V dropped 4 bases and J dropped 1 base, with 9 bases sitting between them. The DNA for the CDR3 is TGTGCCAGCAGCCCCCGACAATCCTACGAGCAGTACTTC. Amino acids: CASSPRQSYEQYF.

The rearrangement uses TRBV18 and TRBJ1-5; TRBD1 matches at 7 bases. Germline trimming cut 3 bases from V and 8 bases from J; bases unmatched to any gene: 7. Germline assignment: CDR1 KGHSH and CDR2 LQKENI. The CDR3 is made up of 14 amino acids. The CDR3 spells CASSPRQGGEPQHF. DNA of the CDR3: TGTGCCAGCTCACCCCGACAGGGAGGAGAGCCCCAGCATTTT.

This chain uses TRBV27 with TRBJ1-6, with TRBD1 matching 7 bases. Germline V gives CDR1 MNHEY, CDR2 SMNVEV (reference sequence). Losses at the gene ends were 4 bases for V and 7 bases for J; bases not matched to a gene: 4. This CDR3 spans 14 amino acids. The CDR3, as DNA: TGTGCCAGCAGTTGGCTAGGGGGCAATTCACCCCTCCACTTT. As protein: CASSWLGGNSPLHF.

The V call is TRBV28, the J call TRBJ1-3, with TRBD1 matching 9 bases. Looked up from germline, CDR1 is MDHEN and CDR2 is SYDVKM. V lost 7 bases to trimming and J lost 7 bases; unmatched junction nucleotides: 5. The CDR3 has 13 residues. CDR3 DNA sequence: TGTGCCAGCACCACACAGGGGGCGAACACCATATATTTT. Translating it yields CASTTQGANTIYF.

The V and J genes are TRBV5-4 and TRBJ2-7, with 8 bases that match TRBD1. V lost 4 bases, J lost 4 bases, and 4 bases stayed unmatched. Germline V gives CDR1 SGHNT, CDR2 YYREEE (reference sequence). This CDR3 region has 13 residues. This CDR3 reads CASSPDRAYEQYF. The DNA of the CDR3 is TGTGCCAGCAGCCCGGACAGGGCGTACGAGCAGTACTTC.

The rearrangement joins TRBV7-9 to TRBJ1-5; 8 nucleotides line up with TRBD1. Germline V lookup: CDR1 SEHNR, CDR2 FQNEAQ (reference sequence). This CDR3 has 14 amino acids. Trimming removed 10 bases from V and 7 bases from J; junction bases left unmatched: 12. In nucleotides, the CDR3 is TGTGCCACAAGGCCATGGCAGGGGGCCCAGCCCCAGCATTTT. This translates into CATRPWQGAQPQHF.

This chain uses TRBV30 with TRBJ2-5; 9 positions match TRBD1. Germline lookup yields CDR1 GTSNPN and CDR2 SVGIG (reference sequence). The V gene end was trimmed by 4 bases and the J gene end by 7 bases; junction bases not matched to a gene: 10. The CDR3 length is 14 residues. CDR3 nucleotides: TGTGCCTGGACCCTAGGAGGGACAGGGTTGACCCAGTACTTC. Protein product: CAWTLGGTGLTQYF. Based on the CDR3 plus reference TRBV30 and TRBJ2-5, the full variable domain is SQTIHQWPATLVQPVGSPLSLECTVEGTSNPNLYWYRQAAGRGLQLLFYSVGIGQISSEVPQNLSASRPQDRQFILSSKKLLLSDSGFYLCAWTLGGTGLTQYFGPGTRLLVL.

The rearrangement links TRBV11-2 to TRBJ2-7; 11 nucleotides agree with TRBD1. CDR1 and CDR2 (germline): SGHAT, FQNNGV. This CDR3 is 13 amino acids long. Trimming removed 8 bases from V and 7 bases from J; junction bases left unmatched: 7. The CDR3 reads CASHGQGAREQYF. The CDR3 region has the DNA TGTGCCAGCCATGGACAGGGGGCTCGTGAGCAGTACTTC. Filled out from reference TRBV11-2 and TRBJ2-7, the complete variable domain reads EAGVAQSPRYKIIEKRQSVAFWCNPISGHATLYWYQQILGQGPKLLIQFQNNGVVDDSQLPKDRFSAERLKGVDSTLKIQPAKLEDSAVYLCASHGQGAREQYFGPGTRLTVT.

The chain links TRBV3-1 (or the pseudogene TRBV3-2) to TRBJ2-7, with D perhaps matching TRBD2 (5 bases). V shed 0 bases and J shed 9 bases, with 15 bases lying between them. Looked up from germline, CDR1 is LGHDT and CDR2 is YNNKEL (reference sequence). The CDR3 loop spans 14 amino acids. CDR3 sequence: CASSQDPQRRGQYF. The CDR3 DNA reads as TGTGCCAGCAGCCAAGATCCCCAACGACGGGGGCAGTACTTC.

The chain combines TRBV7-9 with TRBJ2-3, with D possibly TRBD2 on 6 matching bases. The length of the CDR3 is 16 residues. V was clipped by 1 base and J by 0 bases, with 11 bases between them. Looked up from germline, CDR1 is SEHNR and CDR2 is FQNEAQ (reference sequence). CDR3 DNA sequence: TGTGCCAGCAGCTTAGTGGGCCGGGGGAGCACAGATACGCAGTATTTT. It yields the protein CASSLVGRGSTDTQYF. Variable domain in full (rest from reference TRBV7-9 and TRBJ2-3): DTGVSQNPRHKITKRGQNVTFRCDPISEHNRLYWYRQTLGQGPEFLTYFQNEAQLEKSRLLSDRFSAERPKGSFSTLEIQRTEQGDSAMYLCASSLVGRGSTDTQYFGPGTRLTVL.

V usage is TRBV6-5 and J usage is TRBJ1-6; D remains ambiguous. The V end was cut by 0 bases, the J end by 0 bases, with 6 bases between. The CDR3 totals 16 residues. Germline CDR1 is MNHEY and CDR2 is SVGAGI. The CDR3 DNA sequence: TGTGCCAGCAGTTACTCTAGGGCCTCCTATAATTCACCCCTCCACTTT. It is translated as CASSYSRASYNSPLHF.

The genes are TRBV13 and TRBJ2-1; the match to TRBD2 covers 8 bases. The length of the CDR3 is 14 residues. Germline V gene lookup returns CDR1 PRHDT and CDR2 FYEKMQ (reference sequence). V lost 1 base and J lost 8; bases outside the gene matches: 4. The CDR3 loop is CASSLVFSGDEQFF. CDR3 coding DNA: TGTGCCAGCAGCTTAGTTTTTAGCGGGGATGAGCAGTTCTTC.

The chain recombines TRBV18 with TRBJ2-7, with a possible D match to TRBD1 (5 bases). The CDR3 is 15 residues long. From germline, CDR1 is KGHSH and CDR2 LQKENI. Trimming took 0 bases from V and 5 from J, leaving 14 bases between them. The CDR3 nucleotides read TGTGCCAGCTCACCACCGTCCAGGGCGGAGAACGAGCAGTACTTC. Protein: CASSPPSRAENEQYF.

The chain carries TRBV3-1 (or the pseudogene TRBV3-2) and TRBJ2-3; D is uncertain. Germline CDR1 reads LGHDT; CDR2 reads YNNKEL (reference sequence). There are 15 residues in the CDR3. V dropped 0 bases and J dropped 0 bases, with 7 bases sitting between them. This CDR3 is CASSQDPGSTDTQYF. The CDR3, as DNA: TGTGCCAGCAGCCAAGATCCGGGTAGCACAGATACGCAGTATTTT.

The chain employs TRBV6-1 and TRBJ1-5, with D unclear. The V gene's germline CDR1 is MNHNS and CDR2 SASEGT. V shed 6 bases and J shed 4 bases, with 7 bases lying between them. The CDR3 loop spans 12 amino acids. CDR3 residues: CASRGLNQPQHF. The CDR3 DNA is TGTGCCAGCAGAGGACTAAATCAGCCCCAGCATTTT.

The CDR3 nucleotides are TGCGCCAGCAGGCCAGGGGACAATCAGCCCCAGCATTTT. Its translation is CASRPGDNQPQHF. The chain recombines TRBV5-1 with TRBJ1-5, with D perhaps TRBD1 (6 bases). V was pared by 5 bases and J by 3 bases, with 9 bases between. Germline-derived CDR1 and CDR2 are SGHRS and YFSETQ. The CDR3 covers 13 residues.

The V and J genes are TRBV30 and TRBJ2-2; D call uncertain. Deletions cut 4 bases from V and 4 bases from J, with 13 bases between. From germline, CDR1 is GTSNPN and CDR2 SVGIG (reference sequence). This CDR3 spans 14 amino acids. The CDR3 DNA sequence: TGTGCCTGGAAAGGTCAGTTCTCCACCGGGGAGCTGTTTTTT. This codes for CAWKGQFSTGELFF.

The chain links TRBV24-1 to TRBJ1-1; D is undetermined. Germline V gives CDR1 KGHDR, CDR2 SFDVKD. The V end lost 3 bases, the J end lost 1 base, and 11 bases lay between the germline ends. This CDR3 has 15 amino acids. CDR3 nucleotides: TGTGCCACCAGTGATGGGCCCTTTCAGAACACTGAAGCTTTCTTT. It specifies CATSDGPFQNTEAFF.

As for this clone: The junction and the germline gene differ at one end; a read error may be behind it. This sequence joins TRBV4-3 and TRBJ1-1; TRBD1 might be the D (5 bases). Looked up from germline, CDR1 is LGHNA and CDR2 is YSLEER. This CDR3 region has 14 residues. The DNA for the CDR3 is TGCGCCAGCAGCCACGAACGCCGGGACCCCTATCGCGTCTTT. It translates to CASSHERRDPYRVF.

The rearrangement joins TRBV30 to TRBJ1-6; D might be TRBD1 (6 bases). V lost 6 bases and J 0 bases, leaving 12 bases between the germline ends. The CDR3 runs 15 residues. CDR1 GTSNPN and CDR2 SVGIG come from the germline V gene (reference sequence). CDR3 region: CACSQGGSYNSPLHF. The CDR3 DNA reads TGTGCCTGTTCACAGGGTGGCTCCTATAATTCACCCCTCCACTTT.

The J gene is TRBJ2-1, the V gene TRBV5-1; D might be TRBD1 (6 bases). Germline CDR1 is SGHRS and CDR2 is YFSETQ. There are 14 residues in the CDR3. Between the trimmed V and J ends, which lost 4 bases and 6 bases, there was a span of 14 bases. Written as DNA, the CDR3 is TGCGCCAGCAGCCCTCCACAGGGATCCAATGAGCAGTTCTTC. The encoded protein is CASSPPQGSNEQFF.

This chain uses TRBV29-1 with TRBJ2-7, with D unresolved. Between the trimmed V and J ends, which lost 8 bases and 3 bases, there was a span of 11 bases. CDR3 size: 11 residues. Per germline, CDR1 SQVTM and CDR2 ANQGSEA. As DNA, the CDR3 is TGCAGCACGAACGAGAACTACGAGCAGTACTTC. Its translation: CSTNENYEQYF.

The chain couples TRBV28 to TRBJ2-7; no firm D call. CDR3 length: 13 residues. Germline V gene sequence: CDR1 MDHEN, CDR2 SYDVKM. V was shortened by 6 bases and J by 4 bases, with 13 bases between the two germline ends. The CDR3 reads CASRPPPSYEQYF. The CDR3 DNA sequence: TGTGCCAGCAGACCACCCCCGAGTTACGAGCAGTACTTC.

On this clone: At one boundary the junction diverges from the germline segment, which might be a read error. The genes are TRBV3-1 (or the pseudogene TRBV3-2) and TRBJ2-5; unclear D gene. Germline CDR1 and CDR2: LGHDT and YNNKEL (reference sequence). The length of the CDR3 is 13 residues. DNA for the CDR3: TGTGCCAGCAGTCAAGGCCCCCCAGAGACCCAGTACTTC. This encodes CASSQGPPETQYF.

This chain connects TRBV10-3 to TRBJ2-3; 8 nucleotides agree with TRBD2. This CDR3 has 14 amino acids. Per germline, CDR1 ENHRY and CDR2 SYGVKD. Trimming at V came to 7 bases and at J to 5 bases, leaving 8 bases not matched to a gene. In nucleotides, the CDR3 is TGTGCCATCAACCTTAGCGGGGCTAGAGATACGCAGTATTTT. Amino acids: CAINLSGARDTQYF.

Concerning this clone: Other DNA variants within this sample encode the same CDR3. The chain recombines TRBV14 with TRBJ1-2; no clear D gene. Trimming stripped 1 base from V and 2 bases from J, with 5 bases between. The CDR3 totals 13 residues. In germline, CDR1 is SGHDN, CDR2 FVKESK. CDR3 loop: CASSQGRNYGYTF. CDR3 in DNA: TGTGCCAGCAGCCAAGGTCGCAACTATGGCTACACCTTC.

This clone was observed once. The chain combines TRBV3-1 (or the pseudogene TRBV3-2) with TRBJ1-3; D not resolved. The CDR3 extends over 20 amino acids. From germline, CDR1 is LGHDT and CDR2 YNNKEL (reference sequence). The ends were cut back, 5 bases at V and 0 bases at J, with 26 bases in the middle. The CDR3 here is CASSDCPQKIKLNSGNTIYF. CDR3 coding DNA: TGTGCCAGCAGCGATTGCCCCCAAAAGATCAAGTTGAACTCTGGAAACACCATATATTTT.

J is TRBJ1-6 and V is TRBV19, with no clear D. CDR3 size: 14 residues. V gave up 9 bases and J gave up 6 bases, with 15 bases separating them. Germline assignment: CDR1 LNHDA and CDR2 SQIVND (reference sequence). The DNA of the CDR3 is TGTGCCAGCTACTGGGGTCACCTTAATTCACCCCTCCACTTT. Its translation: CASYWGHLNSPLHF.

The chain joins TRBV18 to TRBJ1-2; 7 bases line up with TRBD1. The CDR3 consists of 13 residues. CDR1 is KGHSH and CDR2 is LQKENI in the germline V gene. After removal of 4 bases from V and 5 bases from J, the junction contained 4 bases not matched to a gene. The CDR3 region has the DNA TGTGCCAGCTCACTCGGACAGGAATATGGCTACACCTTC. Its translation: CASSLGQEYGYTF.

The rearrangement uses TRBV5-1 and TRBJ2-5, with D perhaps matching TRBD2 (6 bases). The V end lost 0 bases, the J end lost 5 bases, and 23 bases lay between the germline ends. Looked up from germline, CDR1 is SGHRS and CDR2 is YFSETQ. CDR3 size: 18 residues. The CDR3 region is CASSLGGTATSVGETQYF. The CDR3 DNA reads as TGCGCCAGCAGCTTGGGCGGGACTGCCACGAGTGTTGGGGAGACCCAGTACTTC.